The rows below give T cell receptor beta chains drawn from one sample of a study of shared clonotypes between healthy human individuals. Assay used: immunoSEQ multiplex PCR; TCRdb lists only in-frame clones, some missing. The sample comprises hundreds of thousands of clones, under 95% of which are singletons, and 20% to 25% rests with the top ten. Sequencing used naive CD8+ T cells sorted from blood. These receptors all stem from a young man in good health. Both conserved end residues are part of each CDR3. D genes are given only for firm matches. The size of a clone is reported for some rows only, either as once, few or many, or as a class for expanded clones.

CASSQGWGAPGYGYTF TGTGCCAGCAGCCAAGGTTGGGGGGCGCCCGGCTATGGCTACACCTTC . TRBJ1-2 TRBV14 .
CASSEVWGFGQYF TGTGCCAGCAGTGAAGTGTGGGGTTTCGGGCAGTACTTC . TRBJ2-7 TRBV6-1 .
CASSWQGSYTEAFF TGCGCCAGCAGCTGGCAGGGGAGTTACACTGAAGCTTTCTTT . TRBJ1-1 TRBV5-1 .
CASSPKFRTGVNNEQFF TGTGCCAGCTCACCAAAGTTTCGGACAGGGGTGAACAATGAGCAGTTCTTC . TRBJ2-1 TRBV18 TRBD1
CASSPAGDSYNEQFF TGTGCCAGCAGCCCGGCGGGGGATTCCTACAATGAGCAGTTCTTC . TRBJ2-1 TRBV11-2 TRBD2
CASSTGMVGANVLTF TGTGCCAGCAGTACAGGGATGGTTGGGGCCAACGTCCTGACTTTC once TRBJ2-6 TRBV21-1 .
CASSFTGTGDTEAFF TGTGCCAGCAGCTTCACCGGGACAGGGGACACTGAAGCTTTCTTT once TRBJ1-1 TRBV7-9 TRBD1
CASSLLGNTEAFF TGCGCCAGCAGCTTGCTAGGGAACACTGAAGCTTTCTTT . TRBJ1-1 TRBV5-1 .
CASSPKRAYNEQFF TGTGCCAGCAGCCCTAAGCGGGCTTACAATGAGCAGTTCTTC . TRBJ2-1 TRBV7-9 .
CASSQNLGVSNEQFF TGCGCCAGCAGCCAGAACCTGGGGGTTAGCAATGAGCAGTTCTTC once TRBJ2-1 TRBV4-1 .
CSGRRSGELFF TGCAGCGGGAGGAGATCCGGGGAGCTGTTTTTT . TRBJ2-2 TRBV29-1 .
CASSAITGGAGYGYTF TGCGCCAGCAGCGCTATAACAGGGGGAGCTGGATATGGCTACACCTTC . TRBJ1-2 TRBV5-1 TRBD1
CASSIVGARRGNQPQHF TGTGCCAGTAGTATAGTAGGGGCCCGTCGGGGCAATCAGCCCCAGCATTTT . TRBJ1-5 TRBV19 .
CASSSSSVGRTSSYNEQFF TGTGCCAGCAGCTCATCCAGCGTGGGGAGGACGAGCTCCTACAATGAGCAGTTCTTC . TRBJ2-1 TRBV7-9 .
CASSLIIQNFYTEAFF TGTGCCAGCAGCTTAATCATCCAGAACTTTTACACTGAAGCTTTCTTT . TRBJ1-1 TRBV13 .
CASSPQDSGEQYF TGTGCCAGCAGCCCACAGGATTCGGGGGAGCAGTACTTC . TRBJ2-7 TRBV7-9 .
CASSQAPGTGYEQYF TGTGCCAGCAGCCAAGCGCCCGGGACCGGCTACGAGCAGTACTTC . TRBJ2-7 TRBV4-2 .
CASSLEGWTSYTGELFF TGTGCCAGCAGCTTAGAGGGGTGGACTAGTTACACCGGGGAGCTGTTTTTT . TRBJ2-2 TRBV11-2 TRBD2
CASSYGDREAFF TGTGCCAGCAGTTATGGGGACAGAGAAGCTTTCTTT . TRBJ1-1 TRBV6-5 TRBD1
CASSFLFAGTAYEQYF TGTGCCAGCAGCTTTCTTTTTGCCGGGACAGCCTACGAGCAGTACTTC . TRBJ2-7 TRBV11-2 TRBD1
CAWSLQGYEQYF TGTGCCTGGAGCCTACAAGGATACGAGCAGTACTTC few TRBJ2-7 TRBV30 .
CASSQEGLGLYNEQFF TGTGCCAGCAGCCAAGAAGGACTAGGACTCTACAATGAGCAGTTCTTC . TRBJ2-1 TRBV4-2 TRBD2
CASSDGSKNIQYF TGTGCCAGCAGTGATGGGTCCAAAAACATTCAGTACTTC . TRBJ2-4 TRBV25-1 .
CATSISGNTDTQYF TGTGCCACCAGCATTAGCGGGAACACAGATACGCAGTATTTT . TRBJ2-3 TRBV15 TRBD2
CASIPTAYEQYF TGTGCCAGCATACCCACGGCCTACGAGCAGTACTTC . TRBJ2-7 TRBV2 .
CASRLLAGGLDTQYF TGTGCCAGCAGATTACTAGCGGGAGGTCTAGATACGCAGTATTTT . TRBJ2-3 TRBV6-5 TRBD2
CASSPRTSGRASNEQFF TGTGCCAGCTCACCACGGACTAGCGGGAGGGCCAGCAATGAGCAGTTCTTC . TRBJ2-1 TRBV18 TRBD2
CASSYSRAGELFF TGTGCCAGCAGTTACTCGAGGGCCGGGGAGCTGTTTTTT . TRBJ2-2 TRBV6-5 .
CASSRTFDRTDTQYF TGTGCCAGCAGTCGAACCTTTGATAGAACAGATACGCAGTATTTT . TRBJ2-3 TRBV28 .
CASSERGGPETQYF TGTGCCAGCAGTGAAAGGGGCGGGCCGGAGACCCAGTACTTC . TRBJ2-5 TRBV2 .
CASSDGGYSPYEQYF TGTGCCAGCAGCGACGGAGGGTATTCACCTTACGAGCAGTACTTC once TRBJ2-7 TRBV7-9 .
CASSMGGPFSYEQYF TGTGCCAGTAGTATGGGGGGGCCGTTCAGCTACGAGCAGTACTTC few TRBJ2-7 TRBV19 .
CASSLAVNEQFF TGTGCCAGCAGCTTAGCGGTCAATGAGCAGTTCTTC . TRBJ2-1 TRBV5-6 .
CASSPVGTQPQHF TGCGCCAGCAGCCCGGTTGGGACTCAGCCCCAGCATTTT . TRBJ1-5 TRBV4-1 .
CASSLRDGAYEQYF TGTGCCAGCAGCTTAAGGGATGGGGCCTACGAGCAGTACTTC . TRBJ2-7 TRBV7-3 .
CASSAWIADEQFF TGTGCCAGCAGCGCATGGATTGCCGATGAGCAGTTCTTC . TRBJ2-1 TRBV5-6 .
CASSSTGATDTQYF TGTGCCAGCAGTTCGACAGGGGCGACAGATACGCAGTATTTT . TRBJ2-3 TRBV5-8 TRBD1
CASSEGGDAYNEQFF TGTGCCAGCAGTGAAGGGGGAGACGCCTACAATGAGCAGTTCTTC . TRBJ2-1 TRBV6-1 .
CASSGGNEETQYF TGTGCCAGCAGTGGGGGGAACGAAGAGACCCAGTACTTC . TRBJ2-5 TRBV9 .
CASSLAWQIPTEAFF TGTGCCAGCAGCTTGGCCTGGCAGATCCCCACTGAAGCTTTCTTT . TRBJ1-1 TRBV5-8 .
CASSLGVDRANYGYTF TGTGCCAGCAGCTTGGGGGTGGACAGGGCTAACTATGGCTACACCTTC few TRBJ1-2 TRBV5-4 TRBD1
CASSATSGSTDTQYF TGTGCCAGTAGTGCAACTAGCGGATCCACAGATACGCAGTATTTT . TRBJ2-3 TRBV19 TRBD2
CAINEAGERQFF TGTGCCATCAACGAAGCGGGAGAAAGGCAGTTCTTC . TRBJ2-1 TRBV10-3 TRBD2
CASSLLGRWYQSGANVLTF TGTGCCAGCAGCTTGCTGGGCCGTTGGTATCAGTCTGGGGCCAACGTCCTGACTTTC . TRBJ2-6 TRBV11-2 .
CASSPDADRGQPGNTIYF TGTGCCAGCAGCCCTGATGCCGACAGGGGGCAGCCTGGAAACACCATATATTTT . TRBJ1-3 TRBV7-9 TRBD1
CATSRDRFHEQFF TGTGCCACCAGCAGAGATCGGTTCCATGAGCAGTTCTTC . TRBJ2-1 TRBV15 .
CASSEREKLFF TGTGCCAGCAGTGAACGGGAAAAACTGTTTTTT . TRBJ1-4 TRBV6-1 .
CASRPGAQDTQYF TGTGCCAGCAGACCCGGCGCCCAAGATACGCAGTATTTT . TRBJ2-3 TRBV6-5 .
CASRIFAGSSYEQYF TGTGCCAGCCGTATTTTCGCGGGATCCTCCTACGAGCAGTACTTC . TRBJ2-7 TRBV6-1 .
CASSLYPADRGGYGYTF TGTGCCAGCAGCTTATACCCCGCCGACAGGGGCGGCTATGGCTACACCTTC . TRBJ1-2 TRBV7-3 TRBD1
CASSVADLGARYNEQFF TGTGCCAGCAGCGTAGCTGACTTGGGAGCTCGATACAATGAGCAGTTCTTC . TRBJ2-1 TRBV9 .
CASSLGQGRYTF TGTGCCAGCAGTTTAGGACAGGGCCGCTACACCTTC once TRBJ1-2 TRBV28 TRBD1
CSVEETGVENEQFF TGCAGCGTTGAAGAGACAGGGGTGGAAAATGAGCAGTTCTTC . TRBJ2-1 TRBV29-1 TRBD1
CASSIGTSATDTQYF TGTGCCAGTAGTATAGGTACTAGCGCTACAGATACGCAGTATTTT . TRBJ2-3 TRBV19 TRBD2